The 32 T cell receptor beta chains below come from one sample, sequenced in a study of monozygotic twins with inflammatory bowel disease. For each CDR3 protein, TCRdb gives one entry from its re-call of the 5' RACE reads, without DNA. The specimen's table records approximately 400,000 distinct CDR3 sequences. Sequencing used blood. These receptor sequences come from a human donor with ulcerative colitis or Crohn's disease, or a healthy co-twin of an affected twin (not recorded which).

The chain recombines TRBV7-9 with TRBJ2-1; TCRdb returns TRBD2, unconfirmable since there is no DNA. The CDR3 is 16 residues long. Germline lookup yields CDR1 SEHNR and CDR2 FQNEAQ (reference sequence). CDR3 sequence reads: CASSLVRGAMRNEQFF. The full variable domain, with the rest looked up from reference TRBV7-9 and TRBJ2-1, is DTGVSQNPRHKITKRGQNVTFRCDPISEHNRLYWYRQTLGQGPEFLTYFQNEAQLEKSRLLSDRFSAERPKGSFSTLEIQRTEQGDSAMYLCASSLVRGAMRNEQFFGPGTRLTVL.

The chain joins TRBV6-5 to TRBJ2-7; TCRdb gives TRBD2 as the D gene, but with no DNA this cannot be confirmed. Germline V gene sequence: CDR1 MNHEY, CDR2 SVGAGI. This CDR3 is built from 17 residues. CDR3 region: CASSYLGPTSGSWEQYF.

The chain combines TRBV21-1 with TRBJ2-7. TRBV21-1 is assigned pseudogene status. The CDR3 runs 11 residues. The chain's CDR3 is CASSPYYEQYF.

V usage is TRBV21-1 and J usage is TRBJ2-1. TRBV21-1 represents a pseudogene. The CDR3 runs 15 residues. The CDR3 spells CASSKGCLNGDEQFF.

The chain links TRBV6-2 or TRBV6-3 to TRBJ2-5. The length of the CDR3 is 13 residues. Germline V gene data show CDR1 as MNHEY and CDR2 as SVGEGT. CDR3 residues: CASSYIGLETQYF.

The genes are TRBV7-8 and TRBJ2-2; TCRdb returns TRBD1, unconfirmable since there is no DNA. The CDR3 is 15 amino acids. From germline, CDR1 is SGHVS and CDR2 FQNEAQ. CDR3 in amino acids: CASSSSGTGTGELFF.

The V and J genes are TRBV20-1 and TRBJ2-1; TCRdb lists TRBD1, though no DNA is available to test this call. Germline CDR1 and CDR2: DFQATT and SNEGSKA (reference sequence). CDR3 length equals 11 residues. This CDR3 reads CSGIRGYEQFF.

The rearrangement links TRBV2 to TRBJ2-3; TCRdb's D call, TRBD1, is unchecked because there is no DNA. The CDR3 spans 14 residues. The V gene's germline CDR1 is SNHLY and CDR2 FYNNEI. The CDR3 sequence is CASSDSTGTDTQYF.

V usage is TRBV6-1 and J usage is TRBJ2-1; the TCRdb D gene call, TRBD2, has no DNA to confirm it. The CDR3 runs 13 residues. CDR1 is MNHNS, CDR2 SASEGT, per germline. This CDR3 is CASRGLAGNEQFF.

V and J are TRBV12-3 or TRBV12-4 and TRBJ2-1; the D call of TRBD2 rests on TCRdb alone, since no DNA is present to check it. There are 16 residues in the CDR3. The CDR3 here is CASSTTGTSGRNEQFF.

The chain combines TRBV7-8 with TRBJ2-5; TCRdb outputs TRBD1, but without DNA this stays unchecked. The CDR3 sequence is 12 residues long. CDR1 and CDR2 from the germline V gene are SGHVS and FQNEAQ. The CDR3 protein is CASSYPGETQYF.

This CDR3 is CASSPIGGAGSYNEQFF. This rearrangement joins TRBV18 to TRBJ2-1; the D gene TCRdb calls, TRBD1, cannot be checked with no DNA. This CDR3 has 17 amino acids. Germline V gene sequence: CDR1 KGHSH, CDR2 LQKENI.

The J gene is TRBJ1-2, the V gene TRBV27; checking the TCRdb D call of TRBD1 is not possible without DNA. This CDR3 contains 14 residues. Germline V gene lookup returns CDR1 MNHEY and CDR2 SMNVEV (reference sequence). CDR3 protein: CASSPDQGVNGYTF.

This rearrangement joins TRBV29-1 to TRBJ1-1. The CDR3 totals 12 residues. CDR1 is SQVTM and CDR2 is ANQGSEA in the germline V gene. The CDR3 loop reads CSVQRAGTEAFF.

The chain uses TRBV7-2 and TRBJ2-1. Germline CDR1 SGHTA, CDR2 FQGNSA. This CDR3 has 12 residues. CDR3 sequence: CASSSYRSEQFF.

V and J are TRBV11-2 and TRBJ2-3; as DNA is missing, the TRBD1 call by TCRdb cannot be tested. From germline, CDR1 is SGHAT and CDR2 FQNNGV. The CDR3 has 15 amino acids. CDR3 sequence: CASSPLRGGENTQYF.

CDR3 sequence: CASKGQPNYGYTF. The J gene is TRBJ1-2, the V gene TRBV12-3 or TRBV12-4. The CDR3 extends over 13 amino acids.

The rearrangement uses TRBV20-1 and TRBJ1-1; TCRdb indicates TRBD1, and absent DNA this call remains unverified. From germline, CDR1 is DFQATT and CDR2 SNEGSKA (reference sequence). This CDR3 has 13 residues. CDR3 residues: CSASRGSRTEAFF.

V gene TRBV20-1 combines with J gene TRBJ1-1. The CDR3 consists of 15 residues. Germline loops: CDR1 DFQATT, CDR2 SNEGSKA (reference sequence). The CDR3 sequence is CSAPGTSRMNTEAFF.

J is TRBJ1-2 and V is TRBV7-2; TCRdb indicates TRBD1, and absent DNA this call remains unverified. CDR1 SGHTA and CDR2 FQGNSA come from the germline V gene. The CDR3 has 14 amino acids. CDR3 protein: CASSLVGTGVGYTF. The full variable domain, its missing parts supplied by reference TRBV7-2 and TRBJ1-2, is GAGVSQSPSNKVTEKGKDVELRCDPISGHTALYWYRQSLGQGLEFLIYFQGNSAPDKSGLPSDRFSAERTGGSVSTLTIQRTQQEDSAVYLCASSLVGTGVGYTFGSGTRLTVV.

V and J are TRBV20-1 and TRBJ2-1. Per the germline V gene, CDR1 is DFQATT and CDR2 is SNEGSKA (reference sequence). The CDR3 is 13 residues long. The CDR3 is CSGEQDSYNEQFF.

The chain links TRBV4-2 to TRBJ2-1. This CDR3 contains 12 residues. CDR1 is LGHNA, CDR2 YNFKEQ, per germline. The CDR3 reads CASKTPNNEQFF.

This sequence joins TRBV11-3 and TRBJ2-2; TCRdb lists TRBD2, though no DNA is available to test this call. CDR1 is SGHNT, CDR2 YENEEA, per germline. The CDR3 consists of 15 residues. CDR3 protein: CASSTGLAGTGELFF.

The J gene is TRBJ2-5, the V gene TRBV7-2; TCRdb reports TRBD2, a call that lacks DNA to check it against. There are 15 residues in the CDR3. Germline lookup yields CDR1 SGHTA and CDR2 FQGNSA. CDR3 sequence reads: CASSSWGDLGETQYF.

The chain combines TRBV12-3 or TRBV12-4 with TRBJ2-7; with no DNA, the TCRdb D assignment of TRBD1 cannot be verified. The CDR3 is 13 amino acids. CDR3 protein: CASSLRGTSEQYF.

The CDR3 reads CSARVAGVRGNTGELFF. The chain recombines TRBV20-1 with TRBJ2-2; TCRdb lists TRBD2, though no DNA is available to test this call. This CDR3 has 17 amino acids. Germline loops: CDR1 DFQATT, CDR2 SNEGSKA (reference sequence).

This chain joins TRBV10-3 and TRBJ2-2; TCRdb proposes TRBD1, but this gene call is untestable without DNA. The CDR3 extends over 15 amino acids. From germline, CDR1 is ENHRY and CDR2 SYGVKD. The CDR3 loop reads CAISGDRVNTGELFF.

The CDR3: CSARDSRNQPQHF. This rearrangement joins TRBV20-1 to TRBJ1-5. The CDR3 loop spans 13 amino acids. Per the germline V gene, CDR1 is DFQATT and CDR2 is SNEGSKA (reference sequence).

The rearrangement links TRBV11-2 to TRBJ1-4. Germline CDR1 is SGHAT and CDR2 is FQNNGV. This CDR3 comprises 15 residues. CDR3: CASSLDRTASSDKFF.

The chain is built from TRBV6-5 and TRBJ1-2. CDR3 length: 13 residues. CDR1 and CDR2 from the germline V gene are MNHEY and SVGAGI. The CDR3 here is CASTKPGTDGYTF.

This chain connects TRBV5-1 to TRBJ2-7; without DNA, the TCRdb call of TRBD1 cannot be checked. Germline V gene data show CDR1 as SGHRS and CDR2 as YFSETQ. The CDR3 length is 14 residues. CDR3 region: CASSLTGSKGEQYF.

The gene calls are TRBV6-1 and TRBJ2-1; no DNA is available, so the TRBD1 call from TCRdb remains unchecked. CDR1 MNHNS and CDR2 SASEGT come from the germline V gene. This CDR3 region has 14 residues. The CDR3 sequence: CASRRGGGYYEQFF.